A single TCR beta chain is shown here with its context. Its target antigen remains unknown. One base away there is no much larger clone; base qualities are not given. The data were obtained in a study of identical twins (dated by TCRdb to between 2015 and 2016). About the investigation overall: The study deep-sequenced TCR alpha and beta repertoires from monozygotic twins, unrelated adults of various ages and cord blood to test whether fetal clonotypes persist. Replicate twin experiments were performed at different times using different library preparation protocols to rule out contamination.

The germline V gene (reference sequence) specifies DFQATT as CDR1 and SNEGSKA as CDR2. V loses 7 bases at its end and J loses 7 bases; junction bases beyond the gene matches: 8. Counted from cysteine to phenylalanine, this CDR3 has 12 amino acids. The only DNA kept is the CDR3, 36 bases in frame from the first base. Summary of the overall study and its limitations: Abundant cord blood beta clonotypes carried fewer insertions; young adult naive repertoires showed a weaker similar trend, while memory repertoires showed none. Invariant T cells such as MAIT and iNKT could partly confound zero-insertion analyses, although diverse VJ usage argued against such confounding for most clonotypes. Compared with coincidental sharing between unrelated individuals, out-of-frame TCR alpha sequences shared between twins had an excess of sequences with low generation probability. Because the same donors could not be followed over many years, conclusions were based on cross-sectional statistical analysis. In monozygotic twins, out-of-frame TCR alpha sharing was systematically underestimated by recombination models, although the models agreed with sharing between unrelated individuals. A weaker excess of twin sharing was found in beta out-of-frame sequences because the signal-to-noise ratio was lowered by fewer shared sequences.

The library was generated by 5' RACE. The listed sequencing device is Illumina HiSeq 2000. Template switching introduced a universal primer binding site; the final cDNA contained a unique molecular identifier, enabling accurate counting of TCR cDNA molecules. Specific primers in the conserved constant-segment region were used to synthesize first-strand cDNA for the TCR alpha and beta chains. To control for contamination, every cDNA library carried two barcodes: a SMART-Mk sample barcode plus Illumina barcodes. TruSeq adapter sequences and Illumina sample barcodes were added in two successive PCR steps. The TCR alpha and beta cDNA libraries were sequenced on the Illumina HiSeq platform using custom primers. In the authors' own workflow: MiGEC was used to process raw reads and extract unique molecular identifiers, and MiXCR was used to find CDR3 positions. Recombination models were inferred per individual with the repgenHMM and IGoR tools using an EM algorithm. The tcR package in R was used for shared clonotype analysis, with sharing normalized by the product of cloneset sizes. To study raw recombination free of thymic and clonal selection effects, out-of-frame nonproductive sequences were analyzed. The public reads were run again by TCRdb, first through fastp at Q25 and then through MiXCR, and only productive beta chains were kept. Under each unique CDR3 protein, matching rows form one entry showing the most common genes and DNA. These V and J calls derive from TCRdb rather than the authors' analysis. This sample holds about 530,000 distinct CDR3 sequences; around 22% were observed only once. Approximately 0.49% of the sample rests with the top ten.

Every donor was a healthy Caucasian. The twin cohort consisted of three pairs of female monozygotic twins, all aged about 18 to 30 years. Positive isolation kits from Invitrogen were used to isolate CD4+ and CD8+ T cell populations. These data were also filed under a second study, of yellow fever vaccine responses in identical twins. Drawing on the second study: The T cell response to vaccination in identical twins was reported by the authors to appear partly convergent and partly personalized. The study precisely tracked vaccine-responding T cell clones in identical twins.

The chain uses TRBV20-1 and TRBJ1-2, with TRBD1 identical over 8 junction bases. Sequencing was performed on CD4+ T cells sorted from blood. The source is a woman between 18 and 30 years old in good health. The DNA sequence is TGCAGTGTAGACAGGGGAACTAGTGGCTACACCTTC. It translates as CSVDRGTSGYTF.